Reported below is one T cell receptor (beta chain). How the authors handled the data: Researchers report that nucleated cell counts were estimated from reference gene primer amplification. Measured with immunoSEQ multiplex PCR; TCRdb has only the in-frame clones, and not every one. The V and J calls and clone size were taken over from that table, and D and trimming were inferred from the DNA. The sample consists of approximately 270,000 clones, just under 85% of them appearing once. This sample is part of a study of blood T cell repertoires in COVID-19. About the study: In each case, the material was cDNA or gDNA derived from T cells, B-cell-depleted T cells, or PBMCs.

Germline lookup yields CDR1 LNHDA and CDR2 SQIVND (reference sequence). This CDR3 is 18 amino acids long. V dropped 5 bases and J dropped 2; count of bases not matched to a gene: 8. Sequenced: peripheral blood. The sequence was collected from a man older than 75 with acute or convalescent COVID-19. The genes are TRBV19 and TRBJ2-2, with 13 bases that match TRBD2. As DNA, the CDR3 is TGTGCCAGTAGTCCTACACTAGCGGGAGGGCCTAACACCGGGGAGCTGTTTTTT. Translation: CASSPTLAGGPNTGELFF.